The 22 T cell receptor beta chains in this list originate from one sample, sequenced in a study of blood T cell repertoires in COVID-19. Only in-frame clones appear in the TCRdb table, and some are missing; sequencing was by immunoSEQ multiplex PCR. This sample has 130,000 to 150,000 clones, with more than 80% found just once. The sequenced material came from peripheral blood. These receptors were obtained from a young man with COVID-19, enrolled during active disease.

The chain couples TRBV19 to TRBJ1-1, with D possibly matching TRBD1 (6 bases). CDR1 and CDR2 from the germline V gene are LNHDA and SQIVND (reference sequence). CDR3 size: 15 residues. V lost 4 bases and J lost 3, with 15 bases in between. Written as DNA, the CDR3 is TGTGCCAGTAGTAGGCCCGGGGGGCAGGACACTGAAGCTTTCTTT. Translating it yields CASSRPGGQDTEAFF.

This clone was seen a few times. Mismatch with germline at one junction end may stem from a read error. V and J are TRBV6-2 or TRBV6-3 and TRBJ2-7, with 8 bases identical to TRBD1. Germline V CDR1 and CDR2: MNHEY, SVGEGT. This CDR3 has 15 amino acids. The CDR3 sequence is CASSRPRTGPGIPHF. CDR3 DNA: TGTGCCAGCAGTCGACCCCGGACAGGGCCAGGAATCCCTCACTTC.

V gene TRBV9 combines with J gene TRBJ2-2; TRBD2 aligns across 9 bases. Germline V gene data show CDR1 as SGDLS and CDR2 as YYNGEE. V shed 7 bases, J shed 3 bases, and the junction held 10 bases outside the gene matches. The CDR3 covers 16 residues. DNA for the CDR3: TGTGCCAGCGGCCCGGCGGGAGGGCCCGACACCGGGGAGCTGTTTTTT. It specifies CASGPAGGPDTGELFF. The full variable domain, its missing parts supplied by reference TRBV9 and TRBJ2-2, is DSGVTQTPKHLITATGQRVTLRCSPRSGDLSVYWYQQSLDQGLQFLIQYYNGEERAKGNILERFSAQQFPDLHSELNLSSLELGDSALYFCASGPAGGPDTGELFFGEGSRLTVL.

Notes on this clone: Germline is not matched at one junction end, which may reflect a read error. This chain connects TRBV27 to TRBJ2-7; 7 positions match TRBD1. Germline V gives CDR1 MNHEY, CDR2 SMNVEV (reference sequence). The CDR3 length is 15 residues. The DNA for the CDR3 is TGTGCCAGCAGTTTATTTACAGGGGCCTCCGACGAGCAGTACTTC. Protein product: CASSLFTGASDEQYF.

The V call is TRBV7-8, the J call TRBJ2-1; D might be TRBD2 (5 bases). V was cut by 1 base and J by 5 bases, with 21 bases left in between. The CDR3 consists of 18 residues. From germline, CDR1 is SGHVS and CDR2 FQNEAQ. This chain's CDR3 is CASSLVGLDFSGNNEQFF. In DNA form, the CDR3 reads TGTGCCAGCAGCTTAGTCGGTTTGGACTTCTCGGGTAACAATGAGCAGTTCTTC.

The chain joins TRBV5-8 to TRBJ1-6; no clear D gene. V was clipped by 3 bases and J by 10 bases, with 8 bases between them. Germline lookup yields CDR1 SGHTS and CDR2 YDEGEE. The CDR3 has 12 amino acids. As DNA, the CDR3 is TGTGCCAGCAGCTATAAATTATCACCCCTCCACTTT. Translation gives CASSYKLSPLHF. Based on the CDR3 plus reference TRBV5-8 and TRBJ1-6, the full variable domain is EAGVTQSPTHLIKTRGQQATLRCSPISGHTSVYWYQQALGLGLQFLLWYDEGEERNRGNFPPRFSGRQFPNYSSELNVNALELEDSALYLCASSYKLSPLHFGNGTRLTVT.

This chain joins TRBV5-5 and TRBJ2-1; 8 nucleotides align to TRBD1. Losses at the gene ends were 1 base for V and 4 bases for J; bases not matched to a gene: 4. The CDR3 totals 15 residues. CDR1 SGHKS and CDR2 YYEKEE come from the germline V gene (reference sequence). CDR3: CASSLRDRIYNEQFF. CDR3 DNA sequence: TGTGCCAGCAGCTTGAGGGACAGGATTTACAATGAGCAGTTCTTC.

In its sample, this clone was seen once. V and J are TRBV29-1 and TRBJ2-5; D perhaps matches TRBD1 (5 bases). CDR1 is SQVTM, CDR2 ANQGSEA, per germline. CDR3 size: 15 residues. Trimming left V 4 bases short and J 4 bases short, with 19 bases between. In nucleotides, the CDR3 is TGCAGCGTTGCAATTAGGCAGGGAAGCTCAGAGACCCAGTACTTC. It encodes CSVAIRQGSSETQYF. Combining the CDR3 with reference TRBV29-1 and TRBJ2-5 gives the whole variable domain SAVISQKPSRDICQRGTSLTIQCQVDSQVTMMFWYRQQPGQSLTLIATANQGSEATYESGFVIDKFPISRPNLTFSTLTVSNMSPEDSSIYLCSVAIRQGSSETQYFGPGTRLLVL.

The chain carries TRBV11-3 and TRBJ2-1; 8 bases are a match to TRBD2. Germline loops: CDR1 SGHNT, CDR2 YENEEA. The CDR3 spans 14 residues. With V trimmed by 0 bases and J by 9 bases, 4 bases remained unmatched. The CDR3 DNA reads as TGTGCCAGCAGCTTAGACGGGAGGGAGGGTGAGCAGTTCTTC. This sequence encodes CASSLDGREGEQFF.

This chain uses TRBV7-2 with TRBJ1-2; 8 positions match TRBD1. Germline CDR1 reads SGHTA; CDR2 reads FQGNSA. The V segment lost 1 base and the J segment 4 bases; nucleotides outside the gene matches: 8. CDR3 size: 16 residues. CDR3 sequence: CASSLDRRDRGYGYTF. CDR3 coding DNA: TGTGCCAGCAGCTTAGATAGGCGCGACAGGGGCTATGGCTACACCTTC.

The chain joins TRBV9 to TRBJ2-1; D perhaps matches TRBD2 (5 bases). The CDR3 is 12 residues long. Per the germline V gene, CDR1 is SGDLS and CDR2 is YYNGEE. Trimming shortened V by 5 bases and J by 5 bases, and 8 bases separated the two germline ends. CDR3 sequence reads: CASRGLDNEQFF. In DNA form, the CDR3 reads TGTGCCAGCAGAGGACTGGACAATGAGCAGTTCTTC.

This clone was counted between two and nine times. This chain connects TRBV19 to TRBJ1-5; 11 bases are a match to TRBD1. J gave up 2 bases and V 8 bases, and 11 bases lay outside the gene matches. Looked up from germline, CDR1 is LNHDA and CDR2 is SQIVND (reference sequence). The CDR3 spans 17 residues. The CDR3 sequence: CASDGQGAPRGNQPQHF. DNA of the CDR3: TGTGCCAGTGATGGACAGGGGGCCCCGAGGGGCAATCAGCCCCAGCATTTT.

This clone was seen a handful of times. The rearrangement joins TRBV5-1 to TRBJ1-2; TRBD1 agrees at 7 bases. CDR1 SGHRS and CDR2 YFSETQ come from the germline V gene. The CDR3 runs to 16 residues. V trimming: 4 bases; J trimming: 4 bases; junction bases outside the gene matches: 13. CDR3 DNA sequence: TGCGCCAGCAGCCTGATAGGGGACAGCCCTCCCTATGGCTACACCTTC. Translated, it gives CASSLIGDSPPYGYTF.

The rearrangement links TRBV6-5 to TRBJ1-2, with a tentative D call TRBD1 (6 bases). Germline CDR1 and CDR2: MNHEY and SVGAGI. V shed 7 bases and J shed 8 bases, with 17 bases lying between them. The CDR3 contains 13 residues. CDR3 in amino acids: CASTSGGPWGYTF. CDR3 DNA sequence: TGTGCCAGCACCTCCGGGGGGCCGTGGGGCTACACCTTC.

The CDR3 bases are TGTGCCAGCAGCCTGCGCTTGAGGCAAGAGACCCAGTACTTC. It yields the protein CASSLRLRQETQYF. The rearrangement joins TRBV7-2 to TRBJ2-5; D unresolved. This CDR3 has 14 residues. Germline values: CDR1 SGHTA, CDR2 FQGNSA. V lost 5 bases to trimming and J lost 2 bases, with 12 bases between them.

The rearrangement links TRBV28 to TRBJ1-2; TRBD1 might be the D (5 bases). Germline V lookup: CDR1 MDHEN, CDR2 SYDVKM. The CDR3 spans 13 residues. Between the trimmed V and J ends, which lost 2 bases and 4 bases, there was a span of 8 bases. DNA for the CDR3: TGTGCCAGCAGTTTACAGGGAAGCTATGGCTACACCTTC. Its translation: CASSLQGSYGYTF.

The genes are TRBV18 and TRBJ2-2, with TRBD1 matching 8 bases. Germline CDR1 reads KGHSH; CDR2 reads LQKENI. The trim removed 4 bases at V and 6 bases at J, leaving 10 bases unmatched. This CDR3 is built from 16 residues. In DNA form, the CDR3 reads TGTGCCAGCTCACGACGGGGCCAGGGGGCGTCCGGGGAGCTGTTTTTT. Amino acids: CASSRRGQGASGELFF.

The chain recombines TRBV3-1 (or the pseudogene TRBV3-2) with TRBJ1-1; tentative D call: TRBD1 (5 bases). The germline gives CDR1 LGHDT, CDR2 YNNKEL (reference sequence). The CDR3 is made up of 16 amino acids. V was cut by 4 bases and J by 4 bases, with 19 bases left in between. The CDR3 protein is CASSPYPGSGGTEAFF. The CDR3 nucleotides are TGTGCCAGCAGCCCTTACCCGGGGTCGGGGGGCACTGAAGCTTTCTTT.

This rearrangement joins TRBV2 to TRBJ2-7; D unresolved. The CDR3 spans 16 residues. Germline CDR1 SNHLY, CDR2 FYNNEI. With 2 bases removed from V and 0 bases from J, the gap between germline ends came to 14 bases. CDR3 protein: CASSEWRPTSSYEQYF. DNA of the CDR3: TGTGCCAGCAGTGAATGGCGGCCGACGAGCTCCTACGAGCAGTACTTC.

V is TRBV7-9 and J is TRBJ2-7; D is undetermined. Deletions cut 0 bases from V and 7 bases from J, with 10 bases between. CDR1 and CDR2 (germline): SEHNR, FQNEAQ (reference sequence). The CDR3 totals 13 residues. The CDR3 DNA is TGTGCCAGCAGCTTAGCCACGCTGAGGGAGCAGTACTTC. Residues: CASSLATLREQYF.

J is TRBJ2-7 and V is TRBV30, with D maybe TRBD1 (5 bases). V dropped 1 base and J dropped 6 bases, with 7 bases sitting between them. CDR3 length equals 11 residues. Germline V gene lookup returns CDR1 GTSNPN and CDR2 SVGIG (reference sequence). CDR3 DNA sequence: TGTGCCTGGAGTGGAGACAGCGAGCAGTACTTC. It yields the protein CAWSGDSEQYF.

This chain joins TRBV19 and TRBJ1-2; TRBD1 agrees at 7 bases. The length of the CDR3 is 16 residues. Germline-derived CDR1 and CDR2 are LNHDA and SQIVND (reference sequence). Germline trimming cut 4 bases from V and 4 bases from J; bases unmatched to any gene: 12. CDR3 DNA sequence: TGTGCCAGTAGTACCGACCTGGACAGGAACATCTATGGCTACACCTTC. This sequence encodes CASSTDLDRNIYGYTF.